A single sample is the source of the 24 T cell receptor beta chains below, sequenced in a study of a mutant IDH1 vaccine in newly diagnosed glioma. These receptors are not linked to any known antigen. The time point here: week 23, last vaccination. Each vaccine dose was 300 ug of mutant IDH1 20-mer peptide, with topical imiquimod. The method was immunoSEQ multiplex PCR; TCRdb's version includes in-frame clones alone and lacks a portion of them. The table records roughly 28,000 clones, 75% to 90% of them present only once. Source: PBMCs, taken from a glioma patient whose treatment included an IDH1 peptide vaccine. All receptors derive from a woman aged 18-29 years with glioma.

This rearrangement joins TRBV18 to TRBJ1-3; D might be TRBD1 (6 bases). CDR1 and CDR2 from the germline V gene are KGHSH and LQKENI. This CDR3 comprises 16 residues. Between the trimmed V and J ends, which lost 0 bases and 4 bases, there was a span of 13 bases. The CDR3 loop reads CASSPPNREAGNTIYF. As DNA, the CDR3 is TGTGCCAGCTCACCACCGAACAGGGAAGCCGGAAACACCATATATTTT.

J is TRBJ1-6 and V is TRBV19, with 10 bases aligning to TRBD1. Germline CDR1 reads LNHDA; CDR2 reads SQIVND (reference sequence). The CDR3 has 16 amino acids. J lost 13 bases, V lost 5 bases, and 14 bases had no gene match. Here the CDR3 reads CASSGPRTGGISPLHF. The CDR3 nucleotides are TGTGCCAGTAGTGGCCCCCGGACAGGGGGAATCTCGCCCCTCCACTTT.

Only a few counts were recorded for this clone. The rearrangement links TRBV4-2 to TRBJ2-3; D not resolved. The CDR3 has 12 residues. Germline V gene data show CDR1 as LGHNA and CDR2 as YNFKEQ. Trimming took 1 base from V and 6 from J, leaving 5 bases between them. The CDR3 DNA reads as TGTGCCAGCAGCCAAGGACCGGATACGCAGTATTTT. It is translated as CASSQGPDTQYF.

The gene calls are TRBV18 and TRBJ2-1; D unclear. Germline V gene lookup returns CDR1 KGHSH and CDR2 LQKENI. V gave up 4 bases and J gave up 6 bases, with 7 bases separating them. This CDR3 spans 12 amino acids. The CDR3 DNA sequence: TGTGCCAGCTCACTCAACAGCAATGAGCAGTTCTTC. It codes for CASSLNSNEQFF.

V and J are TRBV15 and TRBJ2-7, with D possibly matching TRBD1 (6 bases). V was cut by 2 bases and J by 4 bases, with 15 bases left in between. The germline gives CDR1 LNHNV, CDR2 YYDKDF (reference sequence). The CDR3 has 15 amino acids. CDR3 amino acids: CATSRQPGEGYEQYF. For the CDR3, the DNA is TGTGCCACCAGCAGACAGCCAGGGGAAGGGTACGAGCAGTACTTC.

V is TRBV27 and J is TRBJ2-7; the match to TRBD2 covers 9 bases. Germline V gene lookup returns CDR1 MNHEY and CDR2 SMNVEV (reference sequence). CDR3 length: 15 amino acids. The V gene end was trimmed by 6 bases and the J gene end by 3 bases; junction bases not matched to a gene: 9. This CDR3 reads CASRYSGSGNYEQYF. The CDR3 nucleotides are TGTGCCAGCAGGTATAGCGGGAGTGGGAACTACGAGCAGTACTTC.

This rearrangement joins TRBV6-1 to TRBJ2-7; 11 bases agree with TRBD1. The CDR3 runs 15 residues. Germline CDR1 is MNHNS and CDR2 is SASEGT. The junction had 12 bases not matched to a gene; V was cut back by 7 bases and J by 7 bases. The chain's CDR3 is CASTPTGQGATEQYF. CDR3 DNA: TGTGCCAGCACCCCCACCGGACAGGGGGCGACGGAGCAGTACTTC.

DNA of the CDR3: TGTGCTAGTGGTTTGGTATTGGGACAGGACCCCTACGAGCAGTACTTC. It translates to CASGLVLGQDPYEQYF. The chain carries TRBV12-5 and TRBJ2-7; 8 bases map to TRBD1. CDR3 length equals 16 residues. CDR1 and CDR2 from the germline V gene are LGHNT and FRNRAP. With 0 bases clipped from V and 2 bases from J, the junction kept 6 bases outside the gene matches.

V gene TRBV7-2 combines with J gene TRBJ2-5, with 11 bases identical to TRBD1. This CDR3 region has 18 residues. After removal of 5 bases from V and 5 bases from J, the junction contained 16 bases not matched to a gene. Germline V CDR1 and CDR2: SGHTA, FQGNSA. Here the CDR3 DNA reads TGTGCCAGCAGCCCTAGGGACAGGGGGGTGGTCGATGGGGAGACCCAGTACTTC. It codes for CASSPRDRGVVDGETQYF.

The rearrangement joins TRBV7-2 to TRBJ2-5, with D possibly TRBD2 on 7 matching bases. The CDR3 spans 15 residues. V lost 5 bases, J lost 4 bases, and 17 bases lay in between. The germline gives CDR1 SGHTA, CDR2 FQGNSA. CDR3 loop: CASSPGGAPRETQYF. In DNA, the CDR3 is TGTGCCAGCAGCCCTGGGGGGGCTCCTAGAGAGACCCAGTACTTC.

The genes are TRBV29-1 and TRBJ2-1; the D is unclear. The CDR3 totals 14 residues. Germline lookup yields CDR1 SQVTM and CDR2 ANQGSEA. V was clipped by 4 bases and J by 5 bases, with 15 bases between them. The CDR3 coding sequence is TGCAGCGTTGCTCGGCTCTCAGAAGACAATGAGCAGTTCTTC. This translates into CSVARLSEDNEQFF.

The rearrangement links TRBV9 to TRBJ2-6; D perhaps matches TRBD1 (6 bases). V was trimmed by 0 bases and J by 2 bases, leaving 6 bases between them. The CDR3 totals 15 residues. Germline CDR1 is SGDLS and CDR2 is YYNGEE. Written as DNA, the CDR3 is TGTGCCAGCAGCGTAGAGGGGGCTGGGGCCAACGTCCTGACTTTC. This codes for CASSVEGAGANVLTF.

This sequence joins TRBV7-8 and TRBJ2-2; no clear D gene. The V end was cut by 2 bases, the J end by 8 bases, with 9 bases between. There are 13 residues in the CDR3. Germline CDR1 is SGHVS and CDR2 is FQNEAQ. The CDR3 protein is CASSLRSRGELFF. The CDR3 DNA reads TGTGCCAGCAGCTTAAGGAGTCGAGGGGAGCTGTTTTTT.

The gene calls are TRBV28 and TRBJ2-3; no clear D gene. The V end was cut by 10 bases, the J end by 0 bases, with 11 bases between. The germline V gene has CDR1 MDHEN and CDR2 SYDVKM. There are 13 residues in the CDR3. Here the CDR3 reads CATSTYSTDTQYF. DNA for the CDR3: TGTGCCACGTCGACGTACAGCACAGATACGCAGTATTTT. The whole variable domain, filled in from reference TRBV28 and TRBJ2-3, reads DVKVTQSSRYLVKRTGEKVFLECVQDMDHENMFWYRQDPGLGLRLIYFSYDVKMKEKGDIPEGYSVSREKKERFSLILESASTNQTSMYLCATSTYSTDTQYFGPGTRLTVL.

V is TRBV4-3 and J is TRBJ2-5; 7 bases are a match to TRBD2. The germline CDR1 and CDR2 sequences are LGHNA and YSLEER. The V and J ends lost 4 bases and 0 bases, in that order; junction bases with no gene match: 2. The CDR3 length is 14 residues. The CDR3 coding sequence is TGCGCCAGCAGCCCGGGACTACACCAAGAGACCCAGTACTTC. Translation: CASSPGLHQETQYF.

The V call is TRBV6-1, the J call TRBJ1-1, with TRBD1 matching over 8 bases. The CDR3 covers 14 residues. The V segment lost 6 bases and the J segment 4 bases; nucleotides outside the gene matches: 7. Germline V gene data show CDR1 as MNHNS and CDR2 as SASEGT. Here the CDR3 reads CASRLQGATTEAFF. The CDR3 DNA sequence: TGTGCCAGCAGGCTCCAGGGGGCCACCACTGAAGCTTTCTTT.

This rearrangement joins TRBV7-2 to TRBJ2-2; 7 bases fit TRBD1. This CDR3 comprises 16 residues. The V gene end was trimmed by 0 bases and the J gene end by 0 bases; junction bases not matched to a gene: 1. The germline V gene has CDR1 SGHTA and CDR2 FQGNSA. CDR3 in amino acids: CASSLAGQSNTGELFF. The CDR3 DNA sequence: TGTGCCAGCAGCTTAGCGGGACAGTCGAACACCGGGGAGCTGTTTTTT.

This clone has just one count. The chain joins TRBV7-9 to TRBJ1-3, with a weak D call TRBD1 (6 bases). The CDR3 has 14 amino acids. Germline V gene data show CDR1 as SEHNR and CDR2 as FQNEAQ (reference sequence). Trimming removed 6 bases from V and 0 bases from J, with 9 bases in between. CDR3 DNA sequence: TGTGCCAGCAGGAGGACAGACTCTGGAAACACCATATATTTT. Protein: CASRRTDSGNTIYF.

The chain uses TRBV7-9 and TRBJ2-3; D assignment may be TRBD1 or TRBD2 (5 bases each). This CDR3 contains 16 residues. Trimming removed 4 bases at V and 6 bases at J, with 20 bases between. Germline CDR1 is SEHNR and CDR2 is FQNEAQ (reference sequence). CDR3 coding DNA: TGTGCCAGCAGCTCCGGTGGGGTTGGCAGGGAGGATACGCAGTATTTT. It translates to CASSSGGVGREDTQYF.

The chain couples TRBV19 to TRBJ2-6; the D is unclear. Germline V gene sequence: CDR1 LNHDA, CDR2 SQIVND (reference sequence). The CDR3 length is 16 residues. The germline V and J ends were trimmed by 1 base and 0 bases, with 7 bases remaining between them. The CDR3 is CASSIGRLSGANVLTF. The CDR3 DNA reads TGTGCCAGTAGTATAGGACGGCTCTCTGGGGCCAACGTCCTGACTTTC.

J is TRBJ2-2 and V is TRBV7-2; no firm D call. The CDR3 has 18 amino acids. With 1 base removed from V and 1 base from J, the gap between germline ends came to 16 bases. Per the germline V gene, CDR1 is SGHTA and CDR2 is FQGNSA. CDR3 protein: CASSLEWLGPGNTGELFF. CDR3 in DNA: TGTGCCAGCAGCTTAGAATGGCTAGGGCCGGGGAACACCGGGGAGCTGTTTTTT.

This chain uses TRBV6-6 with TRBJ2-5; 9 bases map to TRBD1. Germline assignment: CDR1 MNHNY and CDR2 SVGAGI (reference sequence). The CDR3 is 14 residues long. V lost 2 bases, J lost 2 bases, and 0 bases stayed unmatched. The CDR3 nucleotides are TGTGCCAGCAGTTACGGGACAGGGCAAGAGACCCAGTACTTC. Translated: CASSYGTGQETQYF.

The chain couples TRBV4-1 to TRBJ2-5; 8 bases align to TRBD2. V trimming: 0 bases; J trimming: 5 bases; junction bases outside the gene matches: 5. Germline assignment: CDR1 MGHRA and CDR2 YSYEKL. This CDR3 contains 15 residues. The CDR3 region is CASSQDGSGGETQYF. DNA for the CDR3: TGCGCCAGCAGCCAAGATGGTTCGGGGGGGGAGACCCAGTACTTC.

V is TRBV29-1 and J is TRBJ2-7; no clear D. CDR1 is SQVTM and CDR2 is ANQGSEA in the germline V gene. The CDR3 is 11 residues long. Deletions cut 5 bases from V and 7 bases from J, with 12 bases between. CDR3 loop: CSVRQAKEQYF. DNA of the CDR3: TGCAGCGTTCGGCAGGCGAAAGAGCAGTACTTC.